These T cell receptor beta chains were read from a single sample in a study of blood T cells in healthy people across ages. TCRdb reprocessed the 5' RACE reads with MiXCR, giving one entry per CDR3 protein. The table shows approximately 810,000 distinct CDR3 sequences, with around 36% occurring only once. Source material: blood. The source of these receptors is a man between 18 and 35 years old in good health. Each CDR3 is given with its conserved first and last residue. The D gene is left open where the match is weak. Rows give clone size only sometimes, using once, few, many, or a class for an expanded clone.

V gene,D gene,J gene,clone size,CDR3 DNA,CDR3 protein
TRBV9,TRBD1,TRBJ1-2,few,TGTGCCAGCGGTGGATCCGGGACAGTAAATAACTATGGCTACACCTTC,CASGGSGTVNNYGYTF
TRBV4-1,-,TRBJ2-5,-,TGCGCCAGCAGCCAAGCAAGGACCTGGACGGCCCAAGAGACCCAGTACTTC,CASSQARTWTAQETQYF
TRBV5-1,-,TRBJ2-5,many,TGCGCCAGCAGCTTGGCCCGAGCGGGAGAGACCCAGTACTTC,CASSLARAGETQYF
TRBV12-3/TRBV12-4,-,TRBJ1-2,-,TGTGCCAGCAGCCGTGACCGGTGGGGCTACACCTTC,CASSRDRWGYTF
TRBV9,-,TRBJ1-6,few,TGTGCCAGCAGCGCTGGGACGGGAAATTCACCCCCCCACTTT,CASSAGTGNSPPHF
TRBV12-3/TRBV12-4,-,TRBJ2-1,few,TGTGCCAGCAGCCCTCAAAATGAGCAGTTCTTC,CASSPQNEQFF
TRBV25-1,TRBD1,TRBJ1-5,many,TGTGCCAGCAGGCAGACAGGGCGCAATCAGCCCCAGCATTTT,CASRQTGRNQPQHF
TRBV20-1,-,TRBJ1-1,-,TGCAGTGCTACGCGCCCCCAGTCCACGGAAGAAGCTTTCTTT,CSATRPQSTEEAFF
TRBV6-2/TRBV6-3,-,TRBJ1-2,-,TGTGCCAGCGGATCCGGACAGAACTATGGCTACACCTTC,CASGSGQNYGYTF
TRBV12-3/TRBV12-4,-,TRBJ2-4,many,TGTGCCAGCAGCTTAGAGGTTCTAGCCAAAAACATTCAGTACTTC,CASSLEVLAKNIQYF
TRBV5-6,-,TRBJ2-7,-,TGTGCCAGCAGCTTGACAGGGAGGTACGCCTACGAGCAGTACTTC,CASSLTGRYAYEQYF
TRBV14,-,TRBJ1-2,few,TGTGCCAGCAGCCAAGAAATCACAGACTACTATGGCTACACCTTC,CASSQEITDYYGYTF
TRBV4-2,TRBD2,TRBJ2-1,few,TGTGCCAGCAGCCCTATCTCGGGGGGGCCCTACAATGAGCAGTTCTTC,CASSPISGGPYNEQFF
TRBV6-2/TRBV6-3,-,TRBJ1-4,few,TGTGCCAGCAGCTACTACCGGAGGGGAAATGAAAAACTGTTTTTT,CASSYYRRGNEKLFF
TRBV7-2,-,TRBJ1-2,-,TGTGCCAGCAGCTTAAATCCGGACAGTCGAGGAAATGGCTACACCTTC,CASSLNPDSRGNGYTF
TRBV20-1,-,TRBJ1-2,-,TGCAGTGCTAGAGATTTGGGGGTTGGCTACACCTTC,CSARDLGVGYTF
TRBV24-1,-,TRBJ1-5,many,TGTGCCACCAGTGATGGGCCCGGCAATCAGCCCCAGCATTTT,CATSDGPGNQPQHF
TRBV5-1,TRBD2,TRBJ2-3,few,TGCGCCAGCAGCTCCAACGGGGGGGCACCAGATACGCAGTATTTT,CASSSNGGAPDTQYF
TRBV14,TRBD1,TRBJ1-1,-,TGTGCCAGCAGCCGAGAGCCCCCAGGGGGGAACACTGAAGCTTTCTTT,CASSREPPGGNTEAFF
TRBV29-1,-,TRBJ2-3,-,TGCAGCGTCGGGGTTAGCGGTTCCACAGATACGCAGTATTTT,CSVGVSGSTDTQYF
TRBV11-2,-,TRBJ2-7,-,TGTGCCAGCAGCTTAGGGAACGGAGTTTACAATGAGCAGTACTTC,CASSLGNGVYNEQYF
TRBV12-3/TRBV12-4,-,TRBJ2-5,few,TGTGCCAGCAGTTTATCGGGGTACGGAGAGACCCAGTACTTC,CASSLSGYGETQYF
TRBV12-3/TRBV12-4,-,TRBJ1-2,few,TGTGCCAGCAGTCCCCGGTCCTTGGGAGGCTACACCTTC,CASSPRSLGGYTF
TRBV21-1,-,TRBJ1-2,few,TGTGCCAGCAGCAAAGCGGGGGCCGCATGCCCTGCATATGGCTACACCTTC,CASSKAGAACPAYGYTF
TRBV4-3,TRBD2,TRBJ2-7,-,TGCGCCAGCAGCCAAGATGGTATACTAGCGGGGGGAGTCTACGAGCAGTACTTC,CASSQDGILAGGVYEQYF